This T cell receptor (beta chain) appears in the sequencing data of a study of T cell responses to AZD1222 COVID-19 vaccine. This clone was observed a few times. What it binds is unknown. This CDR3 contains 14 residues. Germline V lookup: CDR1 SGHNT, CDR2 YENEEA. V was clipped by 5 bases and J by 6 bases, with 15 bases between them. Study-level points and caveats: At 160-218 and 743-854, vaccine-associated CD4 TCRs were dominant, and they spanned spike. As reported, nearly half of all spike-specific TCRs target variant regions that are unmutated. White British donors predominated, females outnumbered males, and clonal diversity was possibly underestimated.

Generated by immunoSEQ multiplex PCR, the TCRdb table keeps only in-frame clones and is missing some. The sample includes more than 140,000 clones, about 91% seen only once; the top ten take more than 2%. Sequences were derived from peripheral blood, sampled on day 0 of AZD1222 vaccination. The V and J genes are TRBV11-3 and TRBJ2-3; tentatively, D is TRBD1 (6 bases). The sequence derives from an adult in good health. The CDR3 here is CASSASDRWDTQYF. In DNA form, the CDR3 reads TGTGCCAGCAGCGCCTCAGACAGGTGGGATACGCAGTATTTT.